The following is a T cell receptor (beta chain) sequence with its context. This entry belongs to a study of OX40 agonist ivuxolimab in advanced cancers. Some clones are missing from TCRdb's copy, which holds only in-frame ones; the method was immunoSEQ multiplex PCR. The table records about 71,000 clones, roughly three quarters of them present only once. The sequence was obtained from an adult with an advanced solid tumor such as melanoma, head and neck, liver or kidney cancer. The sequencing used CD4+ or CD8+ T cells sorted from blood, collected in a trial of the OX40 agonist ivuxolimab.

The CDR3 DNA follows: TGTGCCAGCAGCTCCCTTGAAGGACTAGGGATCACAGATACGCAGTATTTT. Translation: CASSSLEGLGITDTQYF. The genes are TRBV25-1 and TRBJ2-3; 7 bases agree with TRBD2. There are 17 residues in the CDR3. The V and J ends lost 6 bases and 2 bases, in that order; junction bases with no gene match: 14. Looked up from germline, CDR1 is MGHDK and CDR2 is SYGVNS.